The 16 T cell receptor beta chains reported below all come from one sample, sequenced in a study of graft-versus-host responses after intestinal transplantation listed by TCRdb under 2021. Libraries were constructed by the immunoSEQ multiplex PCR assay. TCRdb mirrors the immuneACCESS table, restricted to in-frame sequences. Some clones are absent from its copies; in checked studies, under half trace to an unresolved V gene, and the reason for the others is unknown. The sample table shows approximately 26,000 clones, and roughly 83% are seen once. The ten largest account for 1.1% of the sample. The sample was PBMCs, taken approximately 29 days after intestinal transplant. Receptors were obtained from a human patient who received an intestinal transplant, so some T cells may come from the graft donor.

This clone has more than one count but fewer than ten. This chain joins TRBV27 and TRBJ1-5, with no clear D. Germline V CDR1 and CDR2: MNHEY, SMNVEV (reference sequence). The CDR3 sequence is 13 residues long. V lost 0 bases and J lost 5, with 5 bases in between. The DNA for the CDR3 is TGTGCCAGCAGTTTATCGGGTTATCAGCCCCAGCATTTT. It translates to CASSLSGYQPQHF.

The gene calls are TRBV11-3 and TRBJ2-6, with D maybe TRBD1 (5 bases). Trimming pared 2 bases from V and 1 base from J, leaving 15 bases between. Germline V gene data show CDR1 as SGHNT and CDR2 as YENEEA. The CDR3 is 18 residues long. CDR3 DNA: TGTGCCAGCAGCTTACCTAAGGGGCGCCCTTCTGGGGCCAACGTCCTGACTTTC. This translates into CASSLPKGRPSGANVLTF.

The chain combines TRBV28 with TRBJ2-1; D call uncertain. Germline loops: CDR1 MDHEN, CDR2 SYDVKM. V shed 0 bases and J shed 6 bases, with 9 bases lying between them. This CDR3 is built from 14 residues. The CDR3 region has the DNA TGTGCCAGCAGTTTATGGGCTTCTAGCAATGAGCAGTTCTTC. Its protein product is CASSLWASSNEQFF.

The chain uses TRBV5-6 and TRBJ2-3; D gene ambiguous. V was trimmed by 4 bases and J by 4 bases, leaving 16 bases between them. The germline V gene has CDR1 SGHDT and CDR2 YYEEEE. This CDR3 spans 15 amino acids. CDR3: CASSLDLESADTQYF. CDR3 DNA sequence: TGTGCCAGCAGCCTAGACTTGGAGAGTGCAGATACGCAGTATTTT.

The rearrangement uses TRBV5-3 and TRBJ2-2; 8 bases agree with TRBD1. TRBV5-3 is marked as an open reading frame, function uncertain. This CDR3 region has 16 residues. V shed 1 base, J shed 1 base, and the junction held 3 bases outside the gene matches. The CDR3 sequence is CARSLRQGKNTGELFF. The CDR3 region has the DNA TGTGCCAGAAGCTTGCGACAGGGGAAGAACACCGGGGAGCTGTTTTTT.

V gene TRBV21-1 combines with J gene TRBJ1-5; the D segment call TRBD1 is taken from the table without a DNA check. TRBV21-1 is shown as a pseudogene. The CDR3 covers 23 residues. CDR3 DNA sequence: TGTGCCAGCAGCAAAGGTCCGATTTGTGGCGGGGACAGAAGACAATATAGCAATCAGCCCCAGCATTTT. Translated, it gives CASSKGPICGGDRRQYSNQPQHF.

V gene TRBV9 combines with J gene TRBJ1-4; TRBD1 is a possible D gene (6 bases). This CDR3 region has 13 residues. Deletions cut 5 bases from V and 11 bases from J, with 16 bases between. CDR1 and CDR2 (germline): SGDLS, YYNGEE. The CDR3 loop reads CASSRTVGEKLFF. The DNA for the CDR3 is TGTGCCAGCAGTAGGACAGTGGGGGAGAAACTGTTTTTT.

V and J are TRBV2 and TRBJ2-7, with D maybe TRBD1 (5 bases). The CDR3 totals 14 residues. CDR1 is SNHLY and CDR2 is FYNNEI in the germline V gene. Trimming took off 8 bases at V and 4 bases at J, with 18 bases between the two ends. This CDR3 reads CASDSGEGDYEQYF. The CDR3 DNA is TGTGCCAGCGATAGTGGTGAAGGGGATTACGAGCAGTACTTC.

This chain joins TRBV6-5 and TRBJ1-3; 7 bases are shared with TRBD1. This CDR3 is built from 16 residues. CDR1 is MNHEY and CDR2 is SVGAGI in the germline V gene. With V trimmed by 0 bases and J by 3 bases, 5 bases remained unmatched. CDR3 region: CASSYSRTGNGNTIYF. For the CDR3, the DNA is TGTGCCAGCAGTTACTCCCGGACAGGAAATGGAAACACCATATATTTT.

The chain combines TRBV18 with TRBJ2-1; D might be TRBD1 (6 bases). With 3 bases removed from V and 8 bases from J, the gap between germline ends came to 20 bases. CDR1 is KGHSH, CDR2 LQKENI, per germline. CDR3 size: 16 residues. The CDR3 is CASSPLGQREGHEQFF. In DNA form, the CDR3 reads TGTGCCAGCTCACCCCTTGGACAGAGAGAGGGACATGAGCAGTTCTTC.

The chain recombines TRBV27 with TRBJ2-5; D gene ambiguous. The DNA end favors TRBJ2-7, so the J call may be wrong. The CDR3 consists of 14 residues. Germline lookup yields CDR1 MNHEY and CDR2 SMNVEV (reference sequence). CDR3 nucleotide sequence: TGTGCCAGCAGTTTATGGGCTGGGAAGGGCGAGCAGTACTTC. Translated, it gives CASSLWAGKGEQYF.

The CDR3 loop is CASTPSAGVGDTQYF. CDR3 nucleotides: TGTGCCAGCACCCCCTCAGCGGGAGTCGGAGATACGCAGTATTTT. V and J are TRBV7-2 and TRBJ2-3, with 8 bases fitting TRBD2. This CDR3 comprises 15 residues. J gave up 5 bases and V 7 bases, and 11 bases lay outside the gene matches. Germline lookup yields CDR1 SGHTA and CDR2 FQGNSA.

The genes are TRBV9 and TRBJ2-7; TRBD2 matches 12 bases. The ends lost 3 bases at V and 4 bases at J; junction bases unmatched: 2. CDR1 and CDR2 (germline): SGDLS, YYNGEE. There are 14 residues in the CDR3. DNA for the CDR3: TGTGCCAGCAGCGCGGGACTAGCGGGTTACGAGCAGTACTTC. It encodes CASSAGLAGYEQYF.

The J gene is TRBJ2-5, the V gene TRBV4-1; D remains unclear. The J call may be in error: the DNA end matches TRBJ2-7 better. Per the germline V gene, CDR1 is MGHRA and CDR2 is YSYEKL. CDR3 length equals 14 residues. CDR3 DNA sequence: TGCGCCAGCAGCCAACTCCATCAATCATACGAGCAGTACTTC. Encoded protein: CASSQLHQSYEQYF.

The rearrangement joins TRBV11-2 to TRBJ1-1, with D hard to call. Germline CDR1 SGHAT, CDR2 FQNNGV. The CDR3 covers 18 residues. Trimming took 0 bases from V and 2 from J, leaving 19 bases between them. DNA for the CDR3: TGTGCCAGCAGCTTAGATAGGAGGGTCCCTGATATTAACACTGAAGCTTTCTTT. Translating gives CASSLDRRVPDINTEAFF.

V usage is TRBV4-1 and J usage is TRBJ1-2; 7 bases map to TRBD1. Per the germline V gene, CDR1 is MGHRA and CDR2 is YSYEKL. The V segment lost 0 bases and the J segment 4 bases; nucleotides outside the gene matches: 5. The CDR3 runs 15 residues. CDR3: CASSQDTGARYGYTF. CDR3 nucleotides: TGCGCCAGCAGCCAAGATACAGGGGCACGCTATGGCTACACCTTC.